This record looks at one T cell receptor (beta chain) sequence and its context. The sample belongs to a study of cytomegalovirus exposure and HLA in healthy donors. Study-level background: It was reported in a later analysis that the approximately 120 validation repertoires used the same platform as the roughly 700 first-cohort repertoires.

CDR1 is SGDLS, CDR2 YYNGEE, per germline. The germline V and J ends were trimmed by 3 bases and 4 bases, with 13 bases remaining between them. There are 14 residues in the CDR3. TCRdb's copy holds only in-frame clones and misses some; the assay was immunoSEQ multiplex PCR. The sample includes about 200,000 clones, around 88% of them seen just once. The V gene is TRBV9, the J gene TRBJ1-2; no clear D gene. The TCR sequence derives from a woman aged 18-35 years in good health and CMV-seronegative. Sequenced material: PBMCs. The CDR3 spells CASSDPRTTYGYTF. The CDR3 region has the DNA TGTGCCAGCAGCGATCCCCGGACTACCTATGGCTACACCTTC.